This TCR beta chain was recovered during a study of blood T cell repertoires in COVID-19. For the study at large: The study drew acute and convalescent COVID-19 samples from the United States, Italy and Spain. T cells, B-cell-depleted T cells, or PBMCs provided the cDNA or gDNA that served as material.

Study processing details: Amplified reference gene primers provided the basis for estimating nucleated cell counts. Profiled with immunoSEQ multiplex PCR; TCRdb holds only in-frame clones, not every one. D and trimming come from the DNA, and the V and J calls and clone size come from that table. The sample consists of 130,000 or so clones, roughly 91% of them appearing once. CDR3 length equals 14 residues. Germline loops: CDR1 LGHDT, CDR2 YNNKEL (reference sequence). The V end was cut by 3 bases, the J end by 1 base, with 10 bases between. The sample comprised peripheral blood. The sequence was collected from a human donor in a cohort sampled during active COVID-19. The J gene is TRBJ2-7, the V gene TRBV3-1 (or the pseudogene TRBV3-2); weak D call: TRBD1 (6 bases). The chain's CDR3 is CASSQGDTSYEQYF. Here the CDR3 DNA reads TGTGCCAGCAGCCAGGGGGACACTTCCTACGAGCAGTACTTC.